This is a list of T cell receptor beta chains from one sample in a study of cytomegalovirus exposure and HLA in healthy donors. Assay used: immunoSEQ multiplex PCR; TCRdb lists only in-frame clones, some missing. Here the sample spans more than 85,000 clones, roughly four fifths being singletons. The source material was PBMCs. All receptors derive from a male donor in good health and CMV-seropositive. CDR3s leave out the opening cysteine and the closing phenylalanine or tryptophan. A D gene is named only where the DNA matches it firmly.

>12|-|TRBJ2-3|TRBV2
ASNKNGRSDTQY
>12|TRBD1|TRBJ2-7|TRBV6-5
ASSGTGDPYEQY
>13|TRBD1|TRBJ1-5|TRBV5-5
ASSFEWDRGSTNH
>14|TRBD1|-|TRBV4-1
ASSQERGTGPDEQY
>13|-|TRBJ1-6|TRBV6-5
ASSYGTQGYSPLH
>15|TRBD2|TRBJ2-2|TRBV7-9
ASSLVLAGANTGELF
>12|-|TRBJ2-7|TRBV27
ASSLENKSYEQY
>12|TRBD1|TRBJ1-4|TRBV4-1
ASSPPGGNEKLF
>14|TRBD1|TRBJ2-7|TRBV5-1
ASSLEGAPINDEQY
>11|TRBD2|TRBJ2-7|TRBV28
ASSLVGEGPQY
>11|TRBD1|TRBJ2-1|TRBV27
ASSFDRGNEQF
>12|TRBD1|TRBJ1-1|TRBV7-2
ASSRQGARTEAF
>13|-|TRBJ2-1|TRBV9
ASSPTIFPSNEQF
>13|-|TRBJ1-6|TRBV30
AWSLNRVGNSPLH
>15|-|TRBJ1-6|TRBV5-1
ASSFGGQGSESSPLH
>15|-|TRBJ2-5|TRBV11-3
ASSLGGLRGAQETQY
>13|-|TRBJ1-3|TRBV30
AWSVIGGSGNTIY
>13|-|TRBJ2-3|TRBV5-1
ASTPTSAWEDTQY
>13|TRBD2|TRBJ2-1|TRBV7-9
ASSLVAGAYNEQF
>18|-|TRBJ1-1|TRBV4-3
ASSQAILNKGFAGGTEAF
>13|-|TRBJ2-6|TRBV5-1
ASSWRTVGANVLT
>12|-|TRBJ2-7|TRBV18
ASSPEQTMGEQY
>13|TRBD1|TRBJ1-1|TRBV6-5
ASSLTSGGRTEAF
>11|TRBD1|TRBJ2-5|TRBV6-5
ASSFDRGGTQY
>15|-|TRBJ1-5|TRBV28
AGSPALERMGNQPQH
>13|-|TRBJ1-4|TRBV9
ASSPTPFVSEKLF
>13|TRBD1|TRBJ1-1|TRBV19
ASSTPGTGVTEAF
>10|TRBD1|TRBJ1-2|TRBV29-1
SVADRARGYT
>14|-|TRBJ2-1|TRBV7-6
ASSSRQGREHNEQF
>16|TRBD2|TRBJ2-1|TRBV4-3
ASSQDFSGGRGFNEQF
>10|-|TRBJ1-1|TRBV7-6
ASSPGGSEAF
>13|TRBD1|TRBJ2-7|TRBV5-1
ASSLETGTDYEQY
>10|TRBD2|TRBJ2-7|TRBV13
ASAGTSREQY
>12|-|TRBJ1-4|TRBV6-1
ASQWRGLNEKLF
>12|TRBD1|TRBJ1-4|TRBV6-5
ASSYSNRGEKLF
>8|-|TRBJ1-2|TRBV19
ASSGGGYT
>14|TRBD2|TRBJ2-3|TRBV7-2
ASSQKRGEATDTQY
>12|-|TRBJ1-6|TRBV4-3
ASSLAGYNSPLH
>11|-|TRBJ1-2|TRBV6-1
ASRDRRSYGYT
>13|TRBD1|TRBJ1-2|TRBV7-2
ASAPGTGEGYGYT
>9|-|TRBJ2-3|TRBV28
ASSLTGTQY
>13|TRBD1|TRBJ2-7|TRBV11-2
ASSNRGQENYEQY